Shown below are 8 T cell receptor beta chains from a single sample sequenced in a study of blood T cells in healthy people across ages (dated by TCRdb to the mid-2010s). Library preparation used 5' RACE. Instrument on record: Illumina HiSeq 2500. A second roughly 7 to 11 cycle PCR used a sample-barcoded 5' primer and a J-beta primer mix. Using fastp at Q25 and MiXCR, TCRdb reprocessed the public reads and kept productive beta chains. Rows matching on CDR3 protein sequence are summarized as one entry with the most common DNA and genes. The table for this sample lists 1.5 million or so distinct CDR3 sequences; around two fifths of them were counted only once. The ten largest clonotypes hold 6.5% to 10% of the sample. The sample consisted of blood. The receptors stem from a woman younger than 30 in good health.

The rearrangement joins TRBV15 to TRBJ1-1; D not certain. Trimming cost V 0 bases and J 0 bases, with 11 bases left between them. Germline V lookup: CDR1 LNHNV, CDR2 YYDKDF (reference sequence). This CDR3 spans 16 amino acids. CDR3: CATSRDLGLMNTEAFF. For the CDR3, the DNA is TGTGCCACCAGCAGAGATCTGGGCCTCATGAACACTGAAGCTTTCTTT. The complete variable domain, with remaining parts taken from reference TRBV15 and TRBJ1-1, reads DAMVIQNPRYQVTQFGKPVTLSCSQTLNHNVMYWYQQKSSQAPKLLFHYYDKDFNNEADTPDNFQSRRPNTSFCFLDIRSPGLGDTAMYLCATSRDLGLMNTEAFFGQGTRLTVV.

This clonotype was detected a few times. The V gene is TRBV9, the J gene TRBJ2-7, with D possibly being TRBD2 (7 bases). The J call is in doubt because the DNA end fits TRBJ2-5 better. The CDR3 runs 16 residues. Germline V gene sequence: CDR1 SGDLS, CDR2 YYNGEE. CDR3 sequence (DNA): TGTGCCAGCAGCCCCCTAGGGGGGGTTTCGAAGGAGACCCAGTACTTC. Protein: CASSPLGGVSKETQYF.

This chain links TRBV6-1 with TRBJ2-2; no clear D. Trimming stripped 0 bases from V and 1 base from J, with 9 bases between. The CDR3 consists of 16 residues. From germline, CDR1 is MNHNS and CDR2 SASEGT. The CDR3 loop reads CASSEALYRNTGELFF. For the CDR3, the DNA is TGTGCCAGCAGTGAAGCGCTTTACAGGAACACCGGGGAGCTGTTTTTT.

This clonotype turned up a few times. This chain uses TRBV5-1 with TRBJ2-1; 14 bases agree with TRBD2. The CDR3 totals 19 residues. Germline lookup yields CDR1 SGHRS and CDR2 YFSETQ. The V segment lost 4 bases and the J segment 0 bases; nucleotides outside the gene matches: 9. CDR3 sequence: CASSPWTSGRMSSYNEQFF. The CDR3 DNA reads TGCGCCAGCAGCCCCTGGACTAGCGGGAGGATGAGCTCCTACAATGAGCAGTTCTTC.

This clonotype was observed a few times. The genes are TRBV25-1 and TRBJ2-7, with 10 bases matching TRBD2. CDR3 length: 15 residues. CDR1 is MGHDK and CDR2 is SYGVNS in the germline V gene. V lost 2 bases, J lost 2 bases, and 3 bases stayed unmatched. The chain's CDR3 is CASSERLAGPYEQYF. Here the CDR3 DNA reads TGTGCCAGCAGTGAAAGACTAGCGGGCCCCTACGAGCAGTACTTC.

This clonotype has just a few counts. J is TRBJ2-3 and V is TRBV10-3; TRBD1 is a possible D gene (5 bases). With 4 bases removed from V and 2 bases from J, the gap between germline ends came to 7 bases. The CDR3 runs 13 residues. Germline V gene sequence: CDR1 ENHRY, CDR2 SYGVKD. CDR3 protein: CAISVTATDTQYF. In DNA, the CDR3 is TGTGCCATCAGTGTGACAGCCACAGATACGCAGTATTTT.

This chain connects TRBV6-5 to TRBJ1-6; possible D gene TRBD1, 6 bases. The CDR3 contains 15 residues. In germline, CDR1 is MNHEY, CDR2 SVGAGI. V was pared by 2 bases and J by 2 bases, with 7 bases between. The CDR3 spells CASSYGGPYNSPLHF. DNA of the CDR3: TGTGCCAGCAGTTACGGGGGGCCCTATAATTCACCCCTCCACTTT.

CDR3 sequence: CSASLAGFSYEQYF. CDR3 in DNA: TGCAGTGCTAGTCTAGCGGGCTTTTCCTACGAGCAGTACTTC. The J gene is TRBJ2-7, the V gene TRBV20-1; 8 nucleotides match TRBD2. This CDR3 comprises 14 residues. Germline-derived CDR1 and CDR2 are DFQATT and SNEGSKA (reference sequence). Germline trimming cut 3 bases from V and 1 base from J; bases unmatched to any gene: 5.